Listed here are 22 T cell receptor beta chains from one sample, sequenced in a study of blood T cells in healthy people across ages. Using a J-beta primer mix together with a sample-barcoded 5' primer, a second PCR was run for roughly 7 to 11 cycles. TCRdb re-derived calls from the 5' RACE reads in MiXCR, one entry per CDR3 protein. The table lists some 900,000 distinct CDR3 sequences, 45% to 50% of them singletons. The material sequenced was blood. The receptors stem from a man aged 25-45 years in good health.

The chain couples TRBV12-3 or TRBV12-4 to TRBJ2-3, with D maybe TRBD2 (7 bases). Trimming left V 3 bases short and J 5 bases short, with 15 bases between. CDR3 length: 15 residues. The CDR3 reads CASSLRGGAKDTQYF. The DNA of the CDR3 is TGTGCCAGCAGTTTGAGGGGGGGGGCCAAAGATACGCAGTATTTT.

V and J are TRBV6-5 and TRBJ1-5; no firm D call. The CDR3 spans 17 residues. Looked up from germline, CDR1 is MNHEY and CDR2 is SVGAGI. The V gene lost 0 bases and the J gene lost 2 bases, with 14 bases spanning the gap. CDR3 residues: CASSYSNEGRGNQPQHF. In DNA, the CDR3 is TGTGCCAGCAGTTACTCGAATGAGGGTAGGGGCAATCAGCCCCAGCATTTT.

In nucleotides, the CDR3 is TGTGCCAGCGCCTCCTGGGGGGGCTCCTACAATGAGCAGTTCTTC. Encoded protein: CASASWGGSYNEQFF. The V gene is TRBV5-6, the J gene TRBJ2-1; 7 bases align to TRBD2. The germline gives CDR1 SGHDT, CDR2 YYEEEE. The V and J ends lost 7 bases and 0 bases, in that order; junction bases with no gene match: 7. The CDR3 has 15 amino acids.

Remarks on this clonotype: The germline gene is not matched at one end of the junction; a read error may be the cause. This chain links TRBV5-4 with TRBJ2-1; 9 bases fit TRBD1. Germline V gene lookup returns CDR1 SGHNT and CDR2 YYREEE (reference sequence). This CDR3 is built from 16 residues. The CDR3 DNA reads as TGTGCCAGCAGCTCGTTCCGGGACAGGGATAACAATGAGCGGTTCTTC. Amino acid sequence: CASSSFRDRDNNERFF. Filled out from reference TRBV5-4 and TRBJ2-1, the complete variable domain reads ETGVTQSPTHLIKTRGQQVTLRCSSQSGHNTVSWYQQALGQGPQFIFQYYREEENGRGNFPPRFSGLQFPNYSSELNVNALELDDSALYLCASSSFRDRDNNERFFGPGTRLTVL.

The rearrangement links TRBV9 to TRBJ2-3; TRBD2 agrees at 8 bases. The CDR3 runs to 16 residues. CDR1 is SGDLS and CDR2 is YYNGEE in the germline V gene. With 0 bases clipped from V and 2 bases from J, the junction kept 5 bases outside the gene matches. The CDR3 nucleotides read TGTGCCAGCAGCGTAGATAACGGGGGGGCCACAGATACGCAGTATTTT. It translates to CASSVDNGGATDTQYF.

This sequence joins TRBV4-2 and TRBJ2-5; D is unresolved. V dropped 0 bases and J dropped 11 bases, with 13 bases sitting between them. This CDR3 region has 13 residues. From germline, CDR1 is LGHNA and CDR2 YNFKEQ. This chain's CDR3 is CASSQDVRHEQYF. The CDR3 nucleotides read TGTGCCAGCAGCCAAGATGTCAGACATGAGCAGTACTTC.

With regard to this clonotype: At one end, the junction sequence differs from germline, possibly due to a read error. The CDR3, as DNA: TGTGCCAGCAGTGAAAGGATAACCGTCGAAGTTTTCTTT. This encodes CASSERITVEVFF. The chain links TRBV6-1 to TRBJ1-1; D not certain. The CDR3 contains 13 residues. Germline loops: CDR1 MNHNS, CDR2 SASEGT.

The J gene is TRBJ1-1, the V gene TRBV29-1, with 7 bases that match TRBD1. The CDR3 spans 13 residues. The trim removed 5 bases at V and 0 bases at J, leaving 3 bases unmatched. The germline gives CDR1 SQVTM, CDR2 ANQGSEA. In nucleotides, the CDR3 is TGCAGCGTTTCGGGACAGATGAACACTGAAGCTTTCTTT. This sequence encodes CSVSGQMNTEAFF.

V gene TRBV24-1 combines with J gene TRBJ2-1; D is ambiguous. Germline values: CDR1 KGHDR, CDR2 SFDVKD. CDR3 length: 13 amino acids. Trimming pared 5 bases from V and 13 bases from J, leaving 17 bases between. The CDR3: CATSGDPEQRQFF. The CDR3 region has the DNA TGTGCCACCAGTGGCGACCCAGAGCAGAGACAGTTCTTC.

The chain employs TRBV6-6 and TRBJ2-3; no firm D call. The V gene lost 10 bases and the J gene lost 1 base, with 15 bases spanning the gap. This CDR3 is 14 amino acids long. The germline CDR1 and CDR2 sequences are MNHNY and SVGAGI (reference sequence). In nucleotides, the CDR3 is TGTGCCATCGCCCCAACTGGTCGCACAGATACGCAGTATTTT. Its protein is CAIAPTGRTDTQYF.

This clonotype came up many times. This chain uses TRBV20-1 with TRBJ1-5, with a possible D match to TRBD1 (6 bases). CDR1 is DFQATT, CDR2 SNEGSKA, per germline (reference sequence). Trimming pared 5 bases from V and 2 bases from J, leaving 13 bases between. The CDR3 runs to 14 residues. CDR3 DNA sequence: TGCAGTGCTCCACAGGGCACGGGCAATCAGCCCCAGCATTTT. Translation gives CSAPQGTGNQPQHF.

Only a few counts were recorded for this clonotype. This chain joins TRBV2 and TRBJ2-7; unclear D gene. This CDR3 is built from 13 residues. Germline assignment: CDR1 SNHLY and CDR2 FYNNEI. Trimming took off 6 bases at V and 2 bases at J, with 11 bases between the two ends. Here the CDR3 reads CASRVGQPYEQYF. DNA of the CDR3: TGTGCCAGCAGGGTCGGTCAGCCCTACGAGCAGTACTTC.

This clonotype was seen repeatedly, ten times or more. CDR3 loop: CASSLNSQPNSPLHF. DNA of the CDR3: TGCGCCAGCAGCTTGAACAGTCAACCGAATTCACCCCTCCACTTT. The chain combines TRBV5-1 with TRBJ1-6, with no clear D. The V and J ends lost 1 base and 7 bases respectively, with 12 bases between them. Germline V gene sequence: CDR1 SGHRS, CDR2 YFSETQ. The CDR3 runs 15 residues.

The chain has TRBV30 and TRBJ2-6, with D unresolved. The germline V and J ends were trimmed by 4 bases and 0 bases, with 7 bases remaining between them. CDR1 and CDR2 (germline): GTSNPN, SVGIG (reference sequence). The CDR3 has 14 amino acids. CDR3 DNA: TGTGCCTGGACCACCGGCTCTGGGGCCAACGTCCTGACTTTC. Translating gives CAWTTGSGANVLTF.

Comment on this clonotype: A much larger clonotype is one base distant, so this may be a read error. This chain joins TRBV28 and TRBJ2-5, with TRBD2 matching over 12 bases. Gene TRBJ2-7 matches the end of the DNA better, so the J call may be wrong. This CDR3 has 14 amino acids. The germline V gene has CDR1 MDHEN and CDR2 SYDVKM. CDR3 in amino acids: CTSSVTSGGSEQYF. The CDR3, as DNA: TGTACCAGCAGTGTGACTAGCGGGGGATCCGAGCAGTACTTC.

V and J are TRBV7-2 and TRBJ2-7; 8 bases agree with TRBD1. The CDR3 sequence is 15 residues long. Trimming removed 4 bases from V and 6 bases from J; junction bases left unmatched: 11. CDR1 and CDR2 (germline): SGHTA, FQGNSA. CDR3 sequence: CASSSSGTGPLEQYF. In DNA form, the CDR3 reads TGTGCCAGCAGCTCCTCCGGGACAGGACCCCTCGAGCAGTACTTC.

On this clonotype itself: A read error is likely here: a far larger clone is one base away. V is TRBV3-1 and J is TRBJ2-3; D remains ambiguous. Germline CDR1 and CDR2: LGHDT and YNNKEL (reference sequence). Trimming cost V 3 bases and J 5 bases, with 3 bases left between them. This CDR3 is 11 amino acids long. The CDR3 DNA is TGTGCCAGCAGCCATGGAGATACGCAGTATTTT. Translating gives CASSHGDTQYF.

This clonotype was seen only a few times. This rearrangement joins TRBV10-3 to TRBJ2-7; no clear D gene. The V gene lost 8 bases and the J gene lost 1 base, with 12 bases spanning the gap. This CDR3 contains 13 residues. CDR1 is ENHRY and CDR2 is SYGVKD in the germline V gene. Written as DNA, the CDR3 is TGTGCCATCGGACGTAGCACTTCCTACGAGCAGTACTTC. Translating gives CAIGRSTSYEQYF.

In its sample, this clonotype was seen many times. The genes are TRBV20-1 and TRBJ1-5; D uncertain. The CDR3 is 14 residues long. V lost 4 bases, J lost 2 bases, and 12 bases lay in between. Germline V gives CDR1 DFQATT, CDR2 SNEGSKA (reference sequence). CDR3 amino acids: CSATTIDGNQPQHF. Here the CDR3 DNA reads TGCAGTGCTACTACCATCGATGGCAATCAGCCCCAGCATTTT.

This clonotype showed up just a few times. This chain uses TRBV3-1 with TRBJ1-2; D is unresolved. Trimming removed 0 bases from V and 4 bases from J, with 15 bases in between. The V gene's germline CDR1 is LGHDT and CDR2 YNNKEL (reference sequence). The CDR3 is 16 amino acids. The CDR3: CASSQDLWATAYGYTF. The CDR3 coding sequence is TGTGCCAGCAGCCAAGATCTGTGGGCAACAGCCTATGGCTACACCTTC.

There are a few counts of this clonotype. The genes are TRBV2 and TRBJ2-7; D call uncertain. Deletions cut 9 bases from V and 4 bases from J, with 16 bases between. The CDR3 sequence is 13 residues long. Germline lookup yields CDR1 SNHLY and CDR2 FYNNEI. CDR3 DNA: TGTGCCAGTGAAGCCTCCGGGCTGTACGAGCAGTACTTC. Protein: CASEASGLYEQYF.

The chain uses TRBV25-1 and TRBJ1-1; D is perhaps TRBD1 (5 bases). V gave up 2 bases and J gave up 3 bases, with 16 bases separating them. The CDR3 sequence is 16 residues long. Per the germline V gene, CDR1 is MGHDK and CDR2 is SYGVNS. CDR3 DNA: TGTGCCAGCAGTGAAGGGTTCGGGGAGACAGACACTGAAGCTTTCTTT. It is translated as CASSEGFGETDTEAFF.